These 21 T cell receptor beta chains were all obtained from the same sample, sequenced in a study of T cell repertoires in cytomegalovirus infection. TCRdb re-called the reads through MiXCR, storing one row per CDR3 protein. The profile shows about 890,000 distinct CDR3 sequences, around 30% of them singletons. No antigen is known for these receptors. The material sequenced was cultured CD8+ T cells from PBMCs, taken from culture after CMV antigen stimulation. All receptors come from a human donor in good health (CMV status not recorded). Some clones in this sample may be carry-over from other donors' samples.

At least ten counts were recorded for this clonotype. The V call is TRBV7-2, the J call TRBJ2-1, with 13 bases matching TRBD2. V shed 4 bases, J shed 7 bases, and the junction held 10 bases outside the gene matches. The CDR3 has 17 amino acids. Germline V gene lookup returns CDR1 SGHTA and CDR2 FQGNSA. The CDR3 loop reads CASSSRLAGGLMNEQFF. For the CDR3, the DNA is TGTGCCAGCAGCTCCCGACTAGCGGGGGGTTTAATGAATGAGCAGTTCTTC.

The chain combines TRBV27 with TRBJ1-3; D remains unclear. Trimming left V 2 bases short and J 0 bases short, with 5 bases between. The CDR3 loop spans 14 amino acids. Germline V gene data show CDR1 as MNHEY and CDR2 as SMNVEV (reference sequence). This chain's CDR3 is CASSLKHSGNTIYF. The CDR3 nucleotides are TGTGCCAGCAGTTTAAAACACTCTGGAAACACCATATATTTT.

The chain has TRBV19 and TRBJ1-1; maybe TRBD1 (5 bases). The germline V gene has CDR1 LNHDA and CDR2 SQIVND (reference sequence). The CDR3 is made up of 14 amino acids. The V end was cut by 0 bases, the J end by 4 bases, with 9 bases between. The CDR3 spells CASSIEAGTTEAFF. The CDR3, as DNA: TGTGCCAGTAGTATAGAGGCAGGGACCACTGAAGCTTTCTTT.

The CDR3 nucleotides read TGTGCCAGTAGTAAACAGGGCGCCGGGGAGCTGTTTTTT. This translates into CASSKQGAGELFF. V usage is TRBV19 and J usage is TRBJ2-2; tentative D call: TRBD1 (6 bases). The germline V and J ends were trimmed by 4 bases and 6 bases, with 9 bases remaining between them. The CDR3 has 13 residues. Germline values: CDR1 LNHDA, CDR2 SQIVND (reference sequence).

This clonotype showed up just a few times. This chain connects TRBV9 to TRBJ2-1; the D gene is possibly TRBD1 (6 bases). Germline V gene data show CDR1 as SGDLS and CDR2 as YYNGEE. The CDR3 length is 19 residues. V was cut by 3 bases and J by 6 bases, with 28 bases left in between. Here the CDR3 reads CASSGSPRAGVRMGNEQFF. The CDR3 DNA follows: TGTGCCAGCAGCGGGTCACCGCGGGCAGGGGTCCGCATGGGCAATGAGCAGTTCTTC.

This clonotype was picked up a small number of times. The CDR3 coding sequence is TGTGCCAGCAGAGAGACAGGACAGGGGGCTTACGAGCAGTACGTC. Residues: CASRETGQGAYEQYV. This chain uses TRBV6-1 with TRBJ2-7; 11 nucleotides agree with TRBD1. Trimming removed 6 bases from V and 4 bases from J; junction bases left unmatched: 8. CDR1 and CDR2 from the germline V gene are MNHNS and SASEGT. The CDR3 consists of 15 residues.

V is TRBV5-5 and J is TRBJ2-7; unclear D gene. Trimming pared 4 bases from V and 4 bases from J, leaving 18 bases between. The CDR3 is made up of 15 amino acids. Germline V CDR1 and CDR2: SGHKS, YYEKEE (reference sequence). CDR3 in amino acids: CASSTRPLNLYEQYF. The CDR3 nucleotides read TGTGCCAGCAGCACCCGACCACTAAACCTTTACGAGCAGTACTTC.

This clonotype was seen only a few times. The chain employs TRBV5-4 and TRBJ2-1; the match to TRBD1 covers 9 bases. Germline V gives CDR1 SGHNT, CDR2 YYREEE (reference sequence). CDR3 length equals 16 residues. V lost 1 base to trimming and J lost 7 bases; unmatched junction nucleotides: 9. In DNA, the CDR3 is TGTGCCAGCAGCTTGACCGGGACAGGGTGGGCGAATGAGCAGTTCTTC. Protein: CASSLTGTGWANEQFF.

This clonotype turned up a few times. The CDR3 DNA reads as TGCAGTGCTAGAGATGGAAGGGCCCTCTCCTACAATGAGCAGTTCTTC. Protein: CSARDGRALSYNEQFF. The chain combines TRBV20-1 with TRBJ2-1; D is unresolved. The V end was cut by 0 bases, the J end by 0 bases, with 12 bases between. In germline, CDR1 is DFQATT, CDR2 SNEGSKA (reference sequence). This CDR3 is built from 16 residues.

The V gene is TRBV20-1, the J gene TRBJ1-5; D not certain. Trimming cost V 2 bases and J 2 bases, with 13 bases left between them. Germline V gene lookup returns CDR1 DFQATT and CDR2 SNEGSKA (reference sequence). The CDR3 totals 15 residues. CDR3 amino acids: CSARTGIMGNQPQHF. CDR3 coding DNA: TGCAGTGCTAGAACCGGGATAATGGGCAATCAGCCCCAGCATTTT.

The CDR3 here is CASSYAGPYLDYGYTF. The DNA of the CDR3 is TGTGCCAGCAGTTACGCGGGGCCGTACTTGGACTATGGCTACACCTTC. This chain joins TRBV6-2 or TRBV6-3 and TRBJ1-2; a possible D gene is TRBD1 (5 bases). Germline assignment: CDR1 MNHEY and CDR2 SVGEGT. The CDR3 has 16 amino acids. Trimming stripped 2 bases from V and 3 bases from J, with 16 bases between.

This chain uses TRBV4-1 with TRBJ2-7; 7 bases line up with TRBD1. V lost 0 bases and J lost 5; bases outside the gene matches: 10. Germline V gene lookup returns CDR1 MGHRA and CDR2 YSYEKL. The CDR3 is 16 amino acids. CDR3 protein: CASSQEKENRGNEQYV. The CDR3 region has the DNA TGCGCCAGCAGCCAAGAGAAGGAGAACAGGGGTAACGAGCAGTACGTC.

This clonotype was detected a few times. The V gene is TRBV6-2 or TRBV6-3, the J gene TRBJ2-3; D is unresolved. The ends were cut back, 6 bases at V and 0 bases at J, with 13 bases in the middle. The CDR3 length is 15 residues. CDR1 MNHEY and CDR2 SVGEGT come from the germline V gene. CDR3: CASSPGLTSTDTQYF. CDR3 nucleotide sequence: TGTGCCAGCAGCCCCGGGTTAACTAGCACAGATACGCAGTATTTT.

This sequence joins TRBV10-3 and TRBJ2-1; 10 bases match TRBD2. J lost 8 bases, V lost 4 bases, and 17 bases had no gene match. The CDR3 has 18 residues. Per germline, CDR1 ENHRY and CDR2 SYGVKD. CDR3 sequence: CAISGKSGGASRIDEQFF. Written as DNA, the CDR3 is TGTGCCATCAGTGGAAAAAGCGGGGGGGCCTCACGGATCGATGAGCAGTTCTTC.

On this clonotype: Without the conserved terminal phenylalanine or tryptophan, this CDR3 likely stems from a read error. The V and J genes are TRBV28 and TRBJ2-3; 15 nucleotides align to TRBD2. With V trimmed by 2 bases and J by 0 bases, 3 bases remained unmatched. Looked up from germline, CDR1 is MDHEN and CDR2 is SYDVKM. CDR3 size: 18 residues. The CDR3: CASSLRGLAGGSTDTQYS. In nucleotides, the CDR3 is TGTGCCAGCAGTTTACGAGGACTAGCGGGGGGGAGCACAGATACGCAGTATTCT.

This rearrangement joins TRBV4-1 to TRBJ1-6; D possibly corresponds to TRBD1 (5 bases). The CDR3 is 15 residues long. V was shortened by 1 base and J by 7 bases, with 11 bases between the two germline ends. Germline V gives CDR1 MGHRA, CDR2 YSYEKL. The CDR3 region is CASSQVGTLNSPLHF. CDR3 in DNA: TGCGCCAGCAGCCAAGTGGGGACCTTGAATTCACCCCTCCACTTT.

The chain combines TRBV4-1 with TRBJ2-7; D is possibly TRBD1 or TRBD2 (6 bases each). CDR3 size: 15 residues. The germline V gene has CDR1 MGHRA and CDR2 YSYEKL. Trimming cost V 1 base and J 2 bases, with 12 bases left between them. DNA of the CDR3: TGCGCCAGCAGCCAAGGTTCGGGGGCAGCCTACGAGCAGTACGTC. It yields the protein CASSQGSGAAYEQYV.

This clonotype was counted between two and nine times. CDR3 DNA sequence: TGTGCCAGCAGCCAAGCGTCGGGGTATAGCACAGATACGCAGTATTTT. Translated: CASSQASGYSTDTQYF. The genes are TRBV3-1 and TRBJ2-3; TRBD2 might be the D (5 bases). With 1 base removed from V and 0 bases from J, the gap between germline ends came to 11 bases. Germline CDR1 reads LGHDT; CDR2 reads YNNKEL (reference sequence). The CDR3 has 16 amino acids.

This clonotype appeared a few times. J is TRBJ1-2 and V is TRBV7-6, with D unresolved. Trimming removed 4 bases at V and 2 bases at J, with 11 bases between. The CDR3 sequence is 14 residues long. Germline V gene data show CDR1 as SGHVS and CDR2 as FNYEAQ. For the CDR3, the DNA is TGTGCCAGCAGCTCGGAACCCACGAACTATGGCTACACCTTC. Translating gives CASSSEPTNYGYTF.

The CDR3 sequence: CASSYSRGNLGDTEAFF. The CDR3 region has the DNA TGTGCCAGCAGTTACTCGAGGGGGAACCTAGGGGACACTGAAGCTTTCTTT. The chain recombines TRBV6-5 with TRBJ1-1, with D possibly matching TRBD1 (6 bases). Trimming took off 0 bases at V and 3 bases at J, with 17 bases between the two ends. The germline gives CDR1 MNHEY, CDR2 SVGAGI. The CDR3 is made up of 17 amino acids.

This chain uses TRBV5-6 with TRBJ1-2; maybe TRBD1 (6 bases). From germline, CDR1 is SGHDT and CDR2 YYEEEE. The CDR3 runs 15 residues. V lost 2 bases to trimming and J lost 4 bases, with 15 bases between them. The chain's CDR3 is CASSFKDSIFYGYTF. The DNA of the CDR3 is TGTGCCAGCAGCTTCAAGGACAGCATTTTCTATGGCTACACCTTC.